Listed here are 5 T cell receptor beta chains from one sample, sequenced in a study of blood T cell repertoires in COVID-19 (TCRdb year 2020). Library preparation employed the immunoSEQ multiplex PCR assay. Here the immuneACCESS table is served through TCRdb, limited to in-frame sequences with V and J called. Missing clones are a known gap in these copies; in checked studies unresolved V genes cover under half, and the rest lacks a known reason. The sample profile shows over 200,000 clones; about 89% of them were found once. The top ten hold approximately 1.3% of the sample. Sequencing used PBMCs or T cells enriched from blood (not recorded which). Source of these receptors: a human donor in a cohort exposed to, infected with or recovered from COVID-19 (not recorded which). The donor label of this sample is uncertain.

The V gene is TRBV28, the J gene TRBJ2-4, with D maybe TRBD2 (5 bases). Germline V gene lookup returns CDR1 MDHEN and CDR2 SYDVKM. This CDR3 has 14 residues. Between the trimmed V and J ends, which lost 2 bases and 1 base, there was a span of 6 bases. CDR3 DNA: TGTGCCAGCAGTTTAGGGGAGGCCAAAAACATTCAGTACTTC. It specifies CASSLGEAKNIQYF. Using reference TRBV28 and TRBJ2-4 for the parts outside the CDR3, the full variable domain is DVKVTQSSRYLVKRTGEKVFLECVQDMDHENMFWYRQDPGLGLRLIYFSYDVKMKEKGDIPEGYSVSREKKERFSLILESASTNQTSMYLCASSLGEAKNIQYFGAGTRLSVL.

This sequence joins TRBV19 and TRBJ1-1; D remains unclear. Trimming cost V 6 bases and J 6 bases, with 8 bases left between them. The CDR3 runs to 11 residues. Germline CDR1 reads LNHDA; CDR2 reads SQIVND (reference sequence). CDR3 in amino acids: CASRMAAEAFF. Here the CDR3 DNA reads TGTGCCAGTAGGATGGCAGCTGAAGCTTTCTTT.

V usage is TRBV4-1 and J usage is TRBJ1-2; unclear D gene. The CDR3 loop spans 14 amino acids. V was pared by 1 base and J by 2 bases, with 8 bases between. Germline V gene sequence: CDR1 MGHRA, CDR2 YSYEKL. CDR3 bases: TGCGCCAGCAGCCAAGTGTCGGGGAACTATGGCTACACCTTC. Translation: CASSQVSGNYGYTF.

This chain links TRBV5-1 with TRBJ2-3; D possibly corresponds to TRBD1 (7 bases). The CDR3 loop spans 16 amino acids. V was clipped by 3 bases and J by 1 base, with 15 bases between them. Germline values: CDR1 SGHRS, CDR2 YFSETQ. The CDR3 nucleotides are TGCGCCAGCAGCTGGGGGGACAGACCACGCACAGATACGCAGTATTTT. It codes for CASSWGDRPRTDTQYF.

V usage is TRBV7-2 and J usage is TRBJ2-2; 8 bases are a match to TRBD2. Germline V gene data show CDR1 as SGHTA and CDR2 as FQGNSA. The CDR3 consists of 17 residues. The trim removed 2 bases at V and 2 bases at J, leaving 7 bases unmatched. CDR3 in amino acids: CASSLFGRGANTGELFF. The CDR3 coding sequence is TGTGCCAGCAGCTTATTTGGGCGGGGGGCCAACACCGGGGAGCTGTTTTTT.